This T cell receptor (beta chain) was identified during a study of identical twins (dated by TCRdb to between 2015 and 2016). Background on the whole study: To test whether fetal clonotypes persist, this study deep-sequenced TCR alpha and beta repertoires from monozygotic twins, from unrelated adults of various ages, and from cord blood. Replicate twin experiments were performed at different times using different library preparation protocols to rule out contamination.

The cysteine opens and the phenylalanine closes a CDR3 of 11 amino acids. The sequence is cut down to CDR3 DNA, 33 bases in frame from base 1. The germline ends are 4 bases apart after V is trimmed by 2 bases and J by 6 bases. For CDR1 and CDR2, the germline V gene lists MDHEN and SYDVKM. Every donor was a healthy Caucasian. Three pairs of female monozygotic twins, all aged roughly 18 to 30 years, were included in the twin cohort. Positive isolation kits from Invitrogen were used to isolate CD4+ and CD8+ T cell populations. This clonotype was seen a few times. Its antigen is not yet known. No qualities accompany the bases; no much larger clone lies one base away. Library preparation used 5' RACE. This sample was sequenced with an Illumina HiSeq 2000. A universal primer binding site was introduced by template switching, and a unique molecular identifier was present in the final cDNA, enabling accurate counting of TCR cDNA molecules. Specific primers in the conserved constant-segment region were used to synthesize first-strand cDNA for TCR alpha and beta chains. To control for contamination, each cDNA library was double barcoded with a SMART-Mk sample barcode plus Illumina barcodes. TruSeq adapter sequences, together with Illumina sample barcodes, were added in two successive PCR steps. The Illumina HiSeq platform was used with custom primers to sequence TCR alpha and beta cDNA libraries. As for the authors' bioinformatics: MiGEC processed the raw reads to extract unique molecular identifiers, while MiXCR was used to determine the CDR3 positions. Recombination models were inferred per individual with the repgenHMM and IGoR tools using an EM algorithm. The tcR package in R was used for shared clonotype analysis, with sharing normalized by the product of cloneset sizes. Out-of-frame nonproductive sequences were analyzed to study raw recombination free of thymic and clonal selection effects. Using fastp at Q25 and MiXCR, TCRdb reprocessed the public reads and kept productive beta chains. Every entry covers one CDR3 protein and lists the most common genes and DNA from its rows. What appears here as the V and J calls and clone size reflects TCRdb's work, not the paper's. The table for this sample lists roughly 490,000 distinct CDR3 sequences; roughly an eighth of them were counted only once. 0.8% to 1% of the sample lies in the top ten.

The investigation overall reported the following: Because the same donors could not be followed over many years, conclusions were based on cross-sectional statistical analysis. Invariant T cells such as MAIT and iNKT could partly confound zero-insertion analyses, although diverse VJ usage argued against such confounding for most clonotypes. Fewer insertions were carried by abundant cord blood beta clonotypes, a similar but weaker trend appeared in young adult naive repertoires, and no such trend appeared in memory repertoires. The excess sharing between twins in beta out-of-frame sequences was weaker because fewer shared sequences reduced the signal-to-noise ratio. Compared with coincidental sharing between unrelated individuals, out-of-frame TCR alpha sequences shared between twins had an excess of sequences with low generation probability. In monozygotic twins, recombination models systematically underestimated out-of-frame TCR alpha sharing, but the models matched the sharing seen between unrelated individuals.

The data also belong to a second study, concerning yellow fever vaccine responses in identical twins. As that second study puts it: According to the authors, in identical twins the way T cells responded to vaccination appeared partly convergent and partly personalized. In identical twins, the study followed T cell clones that responded to the vaccine with precision.

Here the chain combines TRBV28 and TRBJ1-2, with no reliable assignment of the D segment. Material: CD4+ T cells sorted from blood. The receptor was isolated from a young woman in good health. The CDR3 corresponds to CASSLRNGYTF. The nucleotides are TGTGCCAGCAGTTTACGGAATGGCTACACCTTC.